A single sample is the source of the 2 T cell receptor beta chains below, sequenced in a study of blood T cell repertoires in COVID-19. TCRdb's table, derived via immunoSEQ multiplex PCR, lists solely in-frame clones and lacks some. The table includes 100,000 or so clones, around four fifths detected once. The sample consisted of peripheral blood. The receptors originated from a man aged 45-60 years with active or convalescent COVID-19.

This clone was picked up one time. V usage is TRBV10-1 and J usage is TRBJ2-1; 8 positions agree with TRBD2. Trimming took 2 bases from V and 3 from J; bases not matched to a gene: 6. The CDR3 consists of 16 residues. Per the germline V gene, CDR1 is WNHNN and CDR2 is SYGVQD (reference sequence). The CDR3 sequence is CASSEAREGRYNEQFF. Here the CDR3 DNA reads TGCGCCAGCAGTGAGGCCCGGGAGGGCCGCTACAATGAGCAGTTCTTC.

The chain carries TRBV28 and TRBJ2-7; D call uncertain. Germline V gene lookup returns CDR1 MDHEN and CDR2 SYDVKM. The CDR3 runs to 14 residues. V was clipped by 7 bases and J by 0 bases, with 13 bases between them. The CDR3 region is CASTEMADSYEQYF. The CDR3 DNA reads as TGTGCCAGCACAGAAATGGCGGACTCCTACGAGCAGTACTTC.